Below, one TCR beta chain is given with its context. This entry comes from a study of T cells in Graves' hyperthyroidism and ophthalmopathy. On the study more broadly: At initial diagnosis, before any treatment had begun, peripheral blood was obtained.

The hyperthyroidism patients had all been newly diagnosed, and their disease duration was under 2 months. Their ages ranged from 18 to 65 years. It was RNA transcripts that yielded the amplified TCR beta CDR3 regions. The primer set for the first-round RT-PCR of the TCR CDR3 was HTBI. MiXCR, applied by TCRdb to the multiplex PCR reads, yields one record per CDR3 protein. The data contain 280,000 or so distinct CDR3 sequences, around 25% of them seen just once; the ten biggest clones take up about 25%. The CDR3 totals 14 residues. The V gene's germline CDR1 is LNHDA and CDR2 SQIVND (reference sequence). The ends were cut back, 1 base at V and 0 bases at J, with 6 bases in the middle.

This receptor was identified in a man aged 40-49 years with Graves' hyperthyroidism that later progressed to Graves' ophthalmopathy. The chain is built from TRBV19 and TRBJ2-5; D call uncertain. Specimen: blood. CDR3 DNA sequence: TGTGCCAGTAGTATAGGTGTGGACCAAGAGACCCAGTACTTC. Amino acid sequence: CASSIGVDQETQYF.